These 23 T cell receptor beta chains came from one sample sequenced in a study of beta chain features in type 1 diabetes. cDNA synthesis used the whole RNA isolate, giving expressed TCRB sequences. The method was immunoSEQ multiplex PCR; TCRdb's version includes in-frame clones alone and lacks a portion of them. The sample has about 220,000 clones; about 11% are singletons. The sample taken for sequencing was central memory CD4+ T cells from blood. The receptors derive from a young man in good health.

J is TRBJ2-3 and V is TRBV4-2, with 11 bases identical to TRBD2. V shed 4 bases, J shed 4 bases, and the junction held 7 bases outside the gene matches. The germline gives CDR1 LGHNA, CDR2 YNFKEQ. CDR3 length: 16 amino acids. The CDR3 sequence: CASSRKPGLAADTQYF. CDR3 nucleotide sequence: TGTGCCAGCAGCCGGAAACCGGGACTAGCGGCAGATACGCAGTATTTT.

This clone was counted only a few times. The chain recombines TRBV11-2 with TRBJ2-2; 11 bases align to TRBD2. CDR1 SGHAT and CDR2 FQNNGV come from the germline V gene. The junction had 3 bases not matched to a gene; V was cut back by 0 bases and J by 3 bases. This CDR3 is built from 17 residues. The CDR3 coding sequence is TGTGCCAGCAGCTTAGAACTAGCGGGAGTCGACACCGGGGAGCTGTTTTTT. Amino acids: CASSLELAGVDTGELFF.

This clone was detected only a few times. This chain uses TRBV29-1 with TRBJ2-7, with 7 nucleotides matching TRBD1. This CDR3 is 11 amino acids long. V lost 7 bases to trimming and J lost 5 bases; unmatched junction nucleotides: 5. Germline CDR1 and CDR2: SQVTM and ANQGSEA. The CDR3 DNA reads TGCAGCGCGACAGGGAAGAACGAGCAGTACTTC. It codes for CSATGKNEQYF.

In its sample, this clone was seen a few times. For the CDR3, the DNA is TGTGCCAGCGGTGGCGGCAGGGGGCCCACCGGGGAGCTGTTTTTT. Protein product: CASGGGRGPTGELFF. The chain carries TRBV7-3 and TRBJ2-2; 8 bases are shared with TRBD1. Germline trimming cut 8 bases from V and 4 bases from J; bases unmatched to any gene: 9. CDR1 SGHTA and CDR2 FQGTGA come from the germline V gene. The CDR3 has 15 amino acids.

This clone was counted at least ten times. The rearrangement links TRBV5-4 to TRBJ2-5; 7 positions agree with TRBD2. Trimming cost V 0 bases and J 6 bases; bases outside gene matches: 11. The CDR3 runs to 16 residues. Germline assignment: CDR1 SGHNT and CDR2 YYREEE (reference sequence). This CDR3 reads CASSLGRTSDSKTQYF. Written as DNA, the CDR3 is TGTGCCAGCAGCTTGGGCCGGACTAGTGATTCCAAGACCCAGTACTTC.

This clone has only a few counts. The J gene is TRBJ2-5, the V gene TRBV5-4; tentatively, D is TRBD2 (5 bases). The CDR3 loop spans 14 amino acids. CDR1 is SGHNT, CDR2 YYREEE, per germline (reference sequence). Deletions cut 1 base from V and 2 bases from J, with 9 bases between. In nucleotides, the CDR3 is TGTGCCAGCAGCTTGAGTAGCGTACAAGAGACCCAGTACTTC. This encodes CASSLSSVQETQYF. Drawing the rest from reference TRBV5-4 and TRBJ2-5, the complete variable domain is ETGVTQSPTHLIKTRGQQVTLRCSSQSGHNTVSWYQQALGQGPQFIFQYYREEENGRGNFPPRFSGLQFPNYSSELNVNALELDDSALYLCASSLSSVQETQYFGPGTRLLVL.

This clone came up a few times. The chain recombines TRBV18 with TRBJ2-1; 12 bases match TRBD2. The CDR3 has 17 residues. Trimming took 3 bases from V and 1 from J; bases not matched to a gene: 4. Germline V gene sequence: CDR1 KGHSH, CDR2 LQKENI. The CDR3 reads CASSPLAGGQSYNEQFF. In DNA form, the CDR3 reads TGTGCCAGCTCACCCCTAGCGGGAGGGCAATCCTACAATGAGCAGTTCTTC. Complete variable domain (other parts from reference TRBV18 and TRBJ2-1): NAGVMQNPRHLVRRRGQEARLRCSPMKGHSHVYWYRQLPEEGLKFMVYLQKENIIDESGMPKERFSAEFPKEGPSILRIQQVVRGDSAAYFCASSPLAGGQSYNEQFFGPGTRLTVL.

The rearrangement links TRBV29-1 to TRBJ2-2, with unresolved D. The germline CDR1 and CDR2 sequences are SQVTM and ANQGSEA. Trimming stripped 0 bases from V and 9 bases from J, with 8 bases between. CDR3 length: 12 residues. Here the CDR3 reads CSVEDRGRELFF. The CDR3 region has the DNA TGCAGCGTTGAAGATCGAGGAAGGGAGCTGTTTTTT.

This clone appeared a few times. This chain links TRBV30 with TRBJ1-4; no clear D. This CDR3 region has 10 residues. V was shortened by 2 bases and J by 6 bases, with 1 base between the two germline ends. CDR1 is GTSNPN, CDR2 SVGIG, per germline (reference sequence). CDR3: CAWSHEKLFF. The CDR3 nucleotides are TGTGCCTGGAGTCATGAAAAACTGTTTTTT.

The chain has TRBV5-4 and TRBJ2-4, with D tentatively TRBD1 or TRBD2 (6 bases each). CDR1 and CDR2 from the germline V gene are SGHNT and YYREEE (reference sequence). The CDR3 is 17 residues long. Trimming cost V 0 bases and J 3 bases, with 16 bases left between them. This CDR3 reads CASSLETARGGKNIQYF. CDR3 nucleotides: TGTGCCAGCAGCTTGGAAACCGCCAGGGGAGGCAAAAACATTCAGTACTTC.

This sequence joins TRBV7-2 and TRBJ2-7; 12 bases are shared with TRBD1. The CDR3 runs to 15 residues. CDR1 is SGHTA and CDR2 is FQGNSA in the germline V gene. V shed 4 bases and J 6 bases; nucleotides not matched to a gene: 7. CDR3 in amino acids: CASSSRDRGQIEQYF. The CDR3 DNA sequence: TGTGCCAGCAGCTCCCGGGACAGGGGGCAGATCGAGCAGTACTTC.

This clone was observed a few times. Other DNA sequences in this sample translate to the same CDR3. The chain carries TRBV5-1 and TRBJ2-5; TRBD1 might be the D (6 bases). Trimming left V 2 bases short and J 3 bases short, with 8 bases between. CDR1 is SGHRS, CDR2 YFSETQ, per germline. CDR3 length equals 13 residues. The DNA of the CDR3 is TGCGCCAGCAGCTTACAGGGCGAAGAGACCCAGTACTTC. Protein: CASSLQGEETQYF.

This clone has just a few counts. The chain links TRBV7-2 to TRBJ2-2; D might be TRBD2 (6 bases). Trimming pared 4 bases from V and 4 bases from J, leaving 13 bases between. CDR3 length: 15 amino acids. Germline V gene lookup returns CDR1 SGHTA and CDR2 FQGNSA. The CDR3 DNA reads TGTGCCAGCAGCTCCCCGCTGGGGGGCACCGGGGAGCTGTTTTTT. Protein product: CASSSPLGGTGELFF.

Here the CDR3 DNA reads TGTGCCAGCAGCTTGGGACAGGGCTCCTACGAGCAGTACTTC. Protein product: CASSLGQGSYEQYF. The genes are TRBV5-6 and TRBJ2-5, with 7 positions matching TRBD1. Judging by the DNA end, TRBJ2-7 fits better; the J call may be wrong. The CDR3 length is 14 residues. CDR1 is SGHDT and CDR2 is YYEEEE in the germline V gene.

V is TRBV29-1 and J is TRBJ1-1; weak D call: TRBD1 (5 bases). Looked up from germline, CDR1 is SQVTM and CDR2 is ANQGSEA. CDR3 length: 11 amino acids. The chain's CDR3 is CDGGWDAEAFF. CDR3 in DNA: TGCGACGGTGGCTGGGACGCTGAAGCTTTCTTT.

This clone was detected ten times or more. This sequence joins TRBV7-3 and TRBJ2-7, with D possibly called TRBD1 or TRBD2 (5 bases each). Per the germline V gene, CDR1 is SGHTA and CDR2 is FQGTGA. The CDR3 extends over 12 amino acids. Trimming cost V 8 bases and J 3 bases, with 11 bases left between them. The CDR3, as DNA: TGTGCCAGCTCCGGGACGGGCTACGAGCAGTACTTC. Its translation is CASSGTGYEQYF.

The CDR3 nucleotides are TGTGCCAGCAGCTTAGTGGGCAGGGGGTACATTCAGTACTTC. It specifies CASSLVGRGYIQYF. This sequence joins TRBV7-2 and TRBJ2-4; 7 bases are a match to TRBD1. The CDR3 is made up of 14 amino acids. Per the germline V gene, CDR1 is SGHTA and CDR2 is FQGNSA. V was clipped by 1 base and J by 8 bases; unmatched bases: 5. Together with reference TRBV7-2 and TRBJ2-4, the CDR3 gives the full variable domain: GAGVSQSPSNKVTEKGKDVELRCDPISGHTALYWYRQSLGQGLEFLIYFQGNSAPDKSGLPSDRFSAERTGGSVSTLTIQRTQQEDSAVYLCASSLVGRGYIQYFGAGTRLSVL.

The V call is TRBV7-2, the J call TRBJ2-2, with 11 bases lining up with TRBD2. CDR3 size: 15 residues. The junction had 5 bases not matched to a gene; V was cut back by 2 bases and J by 9 bases. The germline V gene has CDR1 SGHTA and CDR2 FQGNSA. The CDR3 coding sequence is TGTGCCAGCAGCTTAATAGCGGGAGGGCCCCGGGAGCTGTTTTTT. Translated, it gives CASSLIAGGPRELFF.

The chain links TRBV7-7 to TRBJ2-7, with TRBD1 as a possible D gene (6 bases). V lost 5 bases and J 5 bases, leaving 25 bases between the germline ends. Germline V gives CDR1 SSHAT, CDR2 FNYEAQ (reference sequence). The CDR3 totals 17 residues. The CDR3 DNA is TGTGCCAGCAGCCCCAAACCTTACCGGGACAAGGACGACGAGCAGTACTTC. Translating gives CASSPKPYRDKDDEQYF.

This clone was counted only a few times. Here the CDR3 DNA reads TGTGCCAGTAGTCCGTTCAGCGGGACCTTCTCTGGGGCCAACGTCCTGACTTTC. This codes for CASSPFSGTFSGANVLTF. The chain uses TRBV19 and TRBJ2-6; 7 nucleotides align to TRBD2. The junction had 10 bases not matched to a gene; V was cut back by 5 bases and J by 0 bases. Germline CDR1 reads LNHDA; CDR2 reads SQIVND (reference sequence). The CDR3 consists of 18 residues.

This chain's CDR3 is CASSLGQGEDTQYF. The CDR3 DNA reads as TGTGCCAGCAGCCTCGGACAGGGAGAAGATACGCAGTATTTT. The V call is TRBV9, the J call TRBJ2-3; 8 bases agree with TRBD1. The CDR3 sequence is 14 residues long. Per germline, CDR1 SGDLS and CDR2 YYNGEE. V shed 4 bases and J 5 bases; nucleotides not matched to a gene: 6.

This clone was detected only a few times. The rearrangement uses TRBV19 and TRBJ2-7; D gene ambiguous. V lost 7 bases to trimming and J lost 3 bases, with 16 bases between them. Germline V gene sequence: CDR1 LNHDA, CDR2 SQIVND (reference sequence). The CDR3 contains 14 residues. In DNA, the CDR3 is TGTGCCAGTACCCCTCGGCCCAGCCTCTACGAGCAGTACTTC. Protein product: CASTPRPSLYEQYF.

Points on this clone: Within the sample, other DNA sequences also encode this same CDR3. The J gene is TRBJ1-2, the V gene TRBV29-1; D call uncertain. V lost 4 bases, J lost 8 bases, and 8 bases lay in between. Germline CDR1 and CDR2: SQVTM and ANQGSEA. The CDR3 sequence is 10 residues long. CDR3 sequence: CSVAGVGYTF. The CDR3 DNA reads as TGCAGCGTTGCCGGAGTGGGCTACACCTTC.